The 21 T cell receptor beta chains below were found in one sample sequenced in a study of cytomegalovirus exposure and HLA in healthy donors. It was with 60 Vbeta and 13 Jbeta primers that the PCR ran. Method: immunoSEQ multiplex PCR; TCRdb's copy keeps in-frame clones and lacks some. This sample's table has approximately 200,000 clones. Sequenced: PBMCs. All receptors derive from a boy aged 5-17 years in good health and CMV-seronegative.

The chain is built from TRBV15 and TRBJ2-5; 10 bases are a match to TRBD2. This CDR3 spans 15 amino acids. In germline, CDR1 is LNHNV, CDR2 YYDKDF (reference sequence). V dropped 10 bases and J dropped 3; count of bases not matched to a gene: 11. The CDR3 loop reads CAIGDSGGPKETQYF. In DNA form, the CDR3 reads TGTGCCATCGGGGATAGCGGGGGGCCAAAAGAGACCCAGTACTTC.

The chain carries TRBV30 and TRBJ2-1, with no clear D. CDR1 GTSNPN and CDR2 SVGIG come from the germline V gene (reference sequence). With 4 bases removed from V and 7 bases from J, the gap between germline ends came to 14 bases. CDR3 length equals 13 residues. The CDR3 loop reads CAWTPRSGNEQFF. For the CDR3, the DNA is TGTGCCTGGACACCAAGGAGTGGGAATGAGCAGTTCTTC.

The J gene is TRBJ2-1, the V gene TRBV6-1; 8 bases map to TRBD2. Germline CDR1 MNHNS, CDR2 SASEGT. The CDR3 runs to 16 residues. With 4 bases clipped from V and 3 bases from J, the junction kept 8 bases outside the gene matches. The DNA for the CDR3 is TGTGCCAGCAGTGCCGCCCTTAGCGGGAACTACAATGAGCAGTTCTTC. This translates into CASSAALSGNYNEQFF.

This sequence joins TRBV15 and TRBJ2-7; tentatively, D is TRBD2 (6 bases). Germline V gives CDR1 LNHNV, CDR2 YYDKDF (reference sequence). The CDR3 covers 16 residues. V dropped 0 bases and J dropped 2 bases, with 14 bases sitting between them. The CDR3 region is CATSRDGGTGPYEQYF. CDR3 sequence (DNA): TGTGCCACCAGCAGAGATGGGGGGACCGGACCCTACGAGCAGTACTTC.

The chain employs TRBV9 and TRBJ2-5; D remains unclear. CDR3 size: 14 residues. V was shortened by 3 bases and J by 5 bases, with 14 bases between the two germline ends. In germline, CDR1 is SGDLS, CDR2 YYNGEE. The CDR3 nucleotides are TGTGCCAGCAGCGAATCGGCAGGTGGTGAGACCCAGTACTTC. Protein sequence: CASSESAGGETQYF.

The CDR3 DNA sequence: TGTGCCAGCAGTTCTTCCGGGACAGGGGGTTACAATCAGCCCCAGCATTTT. Its protein is CASSSSGTGGYNQPQHF. The chain links TRBV28 to TRBJ1-5; TRBD1 matches at 11 bases. V lost 4 bases and J lost 3; bases outside the gene matches: 8. Germline V gene sequence: CDR1 MDHEN, CDR2 SYDVKM. This CDR3 is 17 amino acids long.

CDR3 sequence reads: CASSFTDRVRETEAFF. DNA of the CDR3: TGTGCCAGCAGTTTCACGGACAGGGTTCGAGAAACTGAAGCTTTCTTT. V usage is TRBV28 and J usage is TRBJ1-1; 8 nucleotides agree with TRBD1. The CDR3 loop spans 16 amino acids. Losses at the gene ends were 3 bases for V and 5 bases for J; bases not matched to a gene: 11. The germline V gene has CDR1 MDHEN and CDR2 SYDVKM.

The chain links TRBV18 to TRBJ2-6, with 9 bases matching TRBD1. Germline CDR1 and CDR2: KGHSH and LQKENI. The CDR3 runs to 16 residues. J lost 2 bases, V lost 5 bases, and 4 bases had no gene match. In nucleotides, the CDR3 is TGTGCCAGCTCATTACAGGGGGCGGCTGGGGCCAACGTCCTGACTTTC. Its translation is CASSLQGAAGANVLTF.

The rearrangement uses TRBV5-4 and TRBJ2-5, with D possibly matching TRBD2 (6 bases). Looked up from germline, CDR1 is SGHNT and CDR2 is YYREEE (reference sequence). Trimming removed 6 bases at V and 2 bases at J, with 11 bases between. The CDR3 spans 13 residues. The CDR3, as DNA: TGTGCCAGCAATATTGGGGGGCAAGAGACCCAGTACTTC. It codes for CASNIGGQETQYF.

V gene TRBV9 combines with J gene TRBJ2-3; 7 bases fit TRBD2. The germline CDR1 and CDR2 sequences are SGDLS and YYNGEE. The length of the CDR3 is 14 residues. The trim removed 3 bases at V and 2 bases at J, leaving 3 bases unmatched. The CDR3 protein is CASSARLATDTQYF. CDR3 DNA: TGTGCCAGCAGCGCCCGACTAGCCACAGATACGCAGTATTTT.

The V call is TRBV11-2, the J call TRBJ2-4, with 8 bases fitting TRBD2. Germline CDR1 SGHAT, CDR2 FQNNGV. V lost 8 bases and J lost 4; bases outside the gene matches: 7. This CDR3 has 14 residues. The CDR3 nucleotides read TGTGCCAGCCTCAGCGGGGGCCCTAAAAACATTCAGTACTTC. This codes for CASLSGGPKNIQYF.

This chain uses TRBV4-1 with TRBJ1-1; D may be TRBD1 (6 bases). Germline V lookup: CDR1 MGHRA, CDR2 YSYEKL. V was pared by 3 bases and J by 11 bases, with 16 bases between. The CDR3 extends over 13 amino acids. The CDR3 DNA follows: TGCGCCAGCAGCCAGAGGGGGGGGGCAGGCGCTTTCTTT. Translating it yields CASSQRGGAGAFF.

The V call is TRBV25-1, the J call TRBJ1-6; 10 nucleotides align to TRBD1. From germline, CDR1 is MGHDK and CDR2 SYGVNS. The CDR3 has 18 residues. Trimming took 1 base from V and 5 from J; bases not matched to a gene: 8. CDR3 DNA: TGTGCCAGCAGTGAATCTCGTTTAGGGACAGGGGATAATTCACCCCTCCACTTT. It specifies CASSESRLGTGDNSPLHF. Looking up the rest from reference TRBV25-1 and TRBJ1-6 gives the full variable domain: EADIYQTPRYLVIGTGKKITLECSQTMGHDKMYWYQQDPGMELHLIHYSYGVNSTEKGDLSSESTVSRIRTEHFPLTLESARPSHTSQYLCASSESRLGTGDNSPLHFGNGTRLTVT.

The chain recombines TRBV6-4 with TRBJ1-6; D is unresolved. CDR3 length: 15 residues. Looked up from germline, CDR1 is MRHNA and CDR2 is SNTAGT. Trimming pared 0 bases from V and 9 bases from J, leaving 12 bases between. CDR3: CASSDSSRGRSPLHF. CDR3 coding DNA: TGTGCCAGCAGTGACTCGTCGAGAGGTCGTTCACCCCTCCACTTT.

The chain couples TRBV5-1 to TRBJ2-5; 7 nucleotides line up with TRBD2. J lost 3 bases, V lost 2 bases, and 4 bases had no gene match. CDR1 is SGHRS, CDR2 YFSETQ, per germline. The CDR3 loop spans 14 amino acids. For the CDR3, the DNA is TGCGCCAGCAGCTTTCCGGCGGGGGAAGAGACCCAGTACTTC. It is translated as CASSFPAGEETQYF.

The J gene is TRBJ2-3, the V gene TRBV19; the D gene is possibly TRBD1 (6 bases). Per the germline V gene, CDR1 is LNHDA and CDR2 is SQIVND (reference sequence). The CDR3 contains 15 residues. Between the trimmed V and J ends, which lost 5 bases and 0 bases, there was a span of 12 bases. The CDR3 sequence: CASSARDTSTDTQYF. The CDR3 DNA follows: TGTGCCAGTAGTGCCCGGGACACTAGCACAGATACGCAGTATTTT.

V is TRBV19 and J is TRBJ2-3; D might be TRBD1 (5 bases). The CDR3 is made up of 13 amino acids. V dropped 8 bases and J dropped 0 bases, with 9 bases sitting between them. Germline CDR1 LNHDA, CDR2 SQIVND (reference sequence). CDR3: CASGAASTDTQYF. DNA for the CDR3: TGTGCCAGTGGGGCAGCTAGCACAGATACGCAGTATTTT.

The gene calls are TRBV27 and TRBJ1-5; unclear D gene. The CDR3 consists of 13 residues. V was clipped by 6 bases and J by 5 bases, with 11 bases between them. The germline gives CDR1 MNHEY, CDR2 SMNVEV (reference sequence). CDR3 nucleotides: TGTGCCAGCAGCCCAGGCTCCTATCAGCCCCAGCATTTT. Residues: CASSPGSYQPQHF.

The chain combines TRBV2 with TRBJ2-2; 10 nucleotides match TRBD2. Per germline, CDR1 SNHLY and CDR2 FYNNEI. V shed 5 bases, J shed 2 bases, and the junction held 11 bases outside the gene matches. The CDR3 length is 18 residues. The CDR3 loop reads CASSYDGTSVANTGELFF. In DNA form, the CDR3 reads TGTGCCAGCAGTTACGATGGGACTAGCGTTGCCAACACCGGGGAGCTGTTTTTT.

This chain connects TRBV15 to TRBJ2-7, with TRBD1 identical over 9 bases. Germline assignment: CDR1 LNHNV and CDR2 YYDKDF (reference sequence). This CDR3 is 16 amino acids long. The V gene end was trimmed by 5 bases and the J gene end by 6 bases; junction bases not matched to a gene: 14. CDR3 in DNA: TGTGCCACCAGCGAAGCACTAGGGACAGGGAGTCTCGAGCAGTACTTC. This sequence encodes CATSEALGTGSLEQYF.

This chain connects TRBV19 to TRBJ1-1; 9 bases map to TRBD1. This CDR3 is built from 14 residues. Losses at the gene ends were 5 bases for V and 3 bases for J; bases not matched to a gene: 4. CDR1 is LNHDA, CDR2 SQIVND, per germline (reference sequence). The CDR3 protein is CASSPGTGYTEAFF. The DNA of the CDR3 is TGTGCCAGTAGTCCCGGGACAGGGTACACTGAAGCTTTCTTT.